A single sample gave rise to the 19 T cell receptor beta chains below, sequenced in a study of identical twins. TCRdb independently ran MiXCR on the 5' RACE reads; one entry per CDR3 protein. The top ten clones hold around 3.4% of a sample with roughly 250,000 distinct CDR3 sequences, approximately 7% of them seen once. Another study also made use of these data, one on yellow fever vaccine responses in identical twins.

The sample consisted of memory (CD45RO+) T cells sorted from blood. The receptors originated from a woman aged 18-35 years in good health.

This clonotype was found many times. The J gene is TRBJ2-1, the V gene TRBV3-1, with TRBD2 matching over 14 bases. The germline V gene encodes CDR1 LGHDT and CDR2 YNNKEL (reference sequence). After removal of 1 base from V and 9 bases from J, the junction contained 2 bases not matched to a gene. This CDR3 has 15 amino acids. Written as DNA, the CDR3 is TGTGCCAGCAGCCAAGGACTAGCGGGAGGGCCTGAGCAGTTCTTC. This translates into CASSQGLAGGPEQFF.

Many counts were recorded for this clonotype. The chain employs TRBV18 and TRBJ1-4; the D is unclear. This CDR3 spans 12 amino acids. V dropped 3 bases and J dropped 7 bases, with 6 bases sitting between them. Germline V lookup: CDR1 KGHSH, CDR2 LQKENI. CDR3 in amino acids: CASSPGSEKLFF. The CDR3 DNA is TGTGCCAGCTCACCGGGAAGTGAAAAACTGTTTTTT.

Here the CDR3 DNA reads TGTGCCAGCAGTCCCCGGACAGTATCTTCACCCCTCCACTTT. Its protein is CASSPRTVSSPLHF. This rearrangement joins TRBV6-1 to TRBJ1-6, with a possible D match to TRBD1 (6 bases). Germline V gives CDR1 MNHNS, CDR2 SASEGT. The CDR3 runs to 14 residues. V dropped 5 bases and J dropped 9 bases, with 14 bases sitting between them.

CDR3: CSASKSNEQFF. The DNA of the CDR3 is TGCAGTGCGAGCAAAAGCAATGAGCAGTTCTTC. The chain combines TRBV20-1 with TRBJ2-1; no firm D call. The CDR3 sequence is 11 residues long. Germline V gene lookup returns CDR1 DFQATT and CDR2 SNEGSKA (reference sequence). V shed 6 bases and J shed 6 bases, with 9 bases lying between them.

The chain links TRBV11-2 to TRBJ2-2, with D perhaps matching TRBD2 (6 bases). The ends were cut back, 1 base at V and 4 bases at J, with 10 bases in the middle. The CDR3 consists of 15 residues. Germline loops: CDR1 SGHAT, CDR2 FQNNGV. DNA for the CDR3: TGTGCCAGCAGCTTAGTGGGACTTATCACCGGGGAGCTGTTTTTT. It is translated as CASSLVGLITGELFF.

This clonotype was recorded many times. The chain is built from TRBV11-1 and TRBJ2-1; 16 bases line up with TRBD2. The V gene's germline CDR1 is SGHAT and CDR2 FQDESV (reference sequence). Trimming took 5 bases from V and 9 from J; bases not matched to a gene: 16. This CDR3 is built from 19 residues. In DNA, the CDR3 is TGTGCCAGCAGCCCCCACCGGGGACTAGCGGGAGGGCCGAGAAGTGAGCAGTTCTTC. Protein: CASSPHRGLAGGPRSEQFF.

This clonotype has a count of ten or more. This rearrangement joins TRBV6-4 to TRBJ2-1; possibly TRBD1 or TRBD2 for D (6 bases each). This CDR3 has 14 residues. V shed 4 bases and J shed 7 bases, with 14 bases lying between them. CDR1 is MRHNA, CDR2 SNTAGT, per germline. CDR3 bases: TGTGCCAGCAGTGCCGGGGGCGGAGGGAATGAGCAGTTCTTC. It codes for CASSAGGGGNEQFF.

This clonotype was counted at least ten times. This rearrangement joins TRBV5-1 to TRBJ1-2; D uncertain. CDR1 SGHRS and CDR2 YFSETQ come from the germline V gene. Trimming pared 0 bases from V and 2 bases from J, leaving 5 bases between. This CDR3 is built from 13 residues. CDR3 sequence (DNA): TGCGCCAGCAGCTTGGGACAAAACTATGGCTACACCTTC. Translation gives CASSLGQNYGYTF.

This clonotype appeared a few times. The DNA for the CDR3 is TGCAGCGTTCGGGGGGCCCATGTGAACACTGAAGCTTTCTTT. Residues: CSVRGAHVNTEAFF. V usage is TRBV29-1 and J usage is TRBJ1-1, with D perhaps matching TRBD1 (6 bases). The CDR3 runs to 14 residues. Trimming cost V 5 bases and J 0 bases, with 13 bases left between them. From germline, CDR1 is SQVTM and CDR2 ANQGSEA.

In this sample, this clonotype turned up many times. As DNA, the CDR3 is TGTGCCAGCAGCCGGGCTTCCGGGGAGCTGTTTTTT. Protein: CASSRASGELFF. The rearrangement joins TRBV12-3 or TRBV12-4 to TRBJ2-2; D gene ambiguous. V was clipped by 6 bases and J by 6 bases, with 8 bases between them. This CDR3 has 12 residues.

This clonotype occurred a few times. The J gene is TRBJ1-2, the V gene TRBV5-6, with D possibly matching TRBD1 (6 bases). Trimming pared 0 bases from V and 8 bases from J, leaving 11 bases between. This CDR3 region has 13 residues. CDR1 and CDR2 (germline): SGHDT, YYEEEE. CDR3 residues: CASSLEGGGGYTF. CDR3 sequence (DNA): TGTGCCAGCAGCTTGGAGGGGGGAGGAGGCTACACCTTC.

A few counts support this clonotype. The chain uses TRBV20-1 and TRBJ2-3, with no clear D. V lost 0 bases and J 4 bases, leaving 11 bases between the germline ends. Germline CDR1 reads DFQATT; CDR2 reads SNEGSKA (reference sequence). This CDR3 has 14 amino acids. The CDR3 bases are TGCAGTGCTAGAGATCCACGGTCCGCAGATACGCAGTATTTT. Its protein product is CSARDPRSADTQYF.

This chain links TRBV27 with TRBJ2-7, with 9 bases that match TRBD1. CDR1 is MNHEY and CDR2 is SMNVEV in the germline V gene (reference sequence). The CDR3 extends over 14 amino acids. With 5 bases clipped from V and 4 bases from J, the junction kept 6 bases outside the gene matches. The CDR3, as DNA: TGTGCCAGCAGTAGAGGGACAGGGTCTTACGAGCAGTACTTC. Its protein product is CASSRGTGSYEQYF.

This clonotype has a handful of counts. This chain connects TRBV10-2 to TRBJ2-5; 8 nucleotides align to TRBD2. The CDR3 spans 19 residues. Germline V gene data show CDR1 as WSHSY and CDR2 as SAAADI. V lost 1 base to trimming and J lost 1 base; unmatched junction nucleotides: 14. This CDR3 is CASSEFSRGGSGAQETQYF. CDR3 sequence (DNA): TGCGCCAGCAGTGAGTTCTCCCGAGGGGGTAGCGGGGCCCAAGAGACCCAGTACTTC.

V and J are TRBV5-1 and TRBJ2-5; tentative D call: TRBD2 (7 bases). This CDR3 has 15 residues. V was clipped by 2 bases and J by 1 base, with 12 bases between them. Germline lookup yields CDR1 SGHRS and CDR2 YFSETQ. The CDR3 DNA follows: TGCGCCAGCAGCTTTATCCGGGGGGCCCAAGAGACCCAGTACTTC. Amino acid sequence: CASSFIRGAQETQYF.

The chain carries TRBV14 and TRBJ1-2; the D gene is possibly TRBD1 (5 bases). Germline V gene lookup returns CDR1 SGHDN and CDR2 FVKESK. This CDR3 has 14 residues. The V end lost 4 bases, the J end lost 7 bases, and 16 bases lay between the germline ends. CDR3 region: CASSPRGSSAGYTF. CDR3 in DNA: TGTGCCAGCAGCCCTAGGGGCAGCTCGGCTGGCTACACCTTC.

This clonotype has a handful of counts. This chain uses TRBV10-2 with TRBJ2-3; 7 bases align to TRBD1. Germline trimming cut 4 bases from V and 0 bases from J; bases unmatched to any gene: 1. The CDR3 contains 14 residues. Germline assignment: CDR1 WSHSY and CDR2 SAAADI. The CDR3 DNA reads TGCGCCAGCAGTGGACAGGGCAGCACAGATACGCAGTATTTT. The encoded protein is CASSGQGSTDTQYF.

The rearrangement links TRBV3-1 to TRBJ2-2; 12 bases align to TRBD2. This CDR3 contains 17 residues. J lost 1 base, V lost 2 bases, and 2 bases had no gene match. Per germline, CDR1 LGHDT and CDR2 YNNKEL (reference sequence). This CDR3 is CASSQLGLAGNTGELFF. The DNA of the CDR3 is TGTGCCAGCAGCCAACTGGGACTAGCGGGGAACACCGGGGAGCTGTTTTTT.

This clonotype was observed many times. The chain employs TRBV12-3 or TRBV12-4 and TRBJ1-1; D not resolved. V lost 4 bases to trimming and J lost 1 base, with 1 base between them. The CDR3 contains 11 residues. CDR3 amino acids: CASSWNTEAFF. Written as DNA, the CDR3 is TGTGCCAGCAGTTGGAACACTGAAGCTTTCTTT.